The next 24 T cell receptor beta chains were all read from a single sample in a study of cytomegalovirus exposure and HLA in healthy donors. Primers for the PCR totalled 60 Vbeta and 13 Jbeta. The data were produced by immunoSEQ multiplex PCR, yet TCRdb's version contains in-frame clones alone and is incomplete. The data hold roughly 79,000 clones, with around four fifths observed a single time. Sequenced: PBMCs. These receptors were obtained from a woman aged 45-59 years in good health and CMV-seropositive.

The chain recombines TRBV28 with TRBJ2-3; 9 positions agree with TRBD1. The CDR3 length is 15 residues. After removal of 5 bases from V and 4 bases from J, the junction contained 7 bases not matched to a gene. Germline loops: CDR1 MDHEN, CDR2 SYDVKM. The DNA for the CDR3 is TGTGCCAGCAGTCCACCAACAGGGGGCCCAGATACGCAGTATTTT. Residues: CASSPPTGGPDTQYF.

The CDR3: CASSYTGGFDEKLFF. CDR3 nucleotides: TGTGCCAGCAGCTATACAGGGGGTTTCGATGAAAAACTGTTTTTT. The gene calls are TRBV7-9 and TRBJ1-4; 8 nucleotides agree with TRBD1. Germline CDR1 SEHNR, CDR2 FQNEAQ (reference sequence). This CDR3 contains 15 residues. The J segment lost 6 bases and the V segment lost 4 bases, leaving 7 bases of the junction unmatched.

The V gene is TRBV5-1, the J gene TRBJ1-1; D not certain. Trimming removed 6 bases from V and 0 bases from J, with 15 bases in between. This CDR3 region has 15 residues. Germline CDR1 reads SGHRS; CDR2 reads YFSETQ. CDR3 loop: CASNDKLGMNTEAFF. For the CDR3, the DNA is TGCGCCAGCAACGACAAGTTGGGCATGAACACTGAAGCTTTCTTT.

The gene calls are TRBV2 and TRBJ1-5; D may be TRBD1 (6 bases). Deletions cut 7 bases from V and 0 bases from J, with 13 bases between. CDR1 and CDR2 (germline): SNHLY, FYNNEI. This CDR3 has 15 amino acids. The CDR3 here is CASIRTAYSNQPQHF. CDR3 DNA: TGTGCCAGCATTCGGACAGCGTATAGCAATCAGCCCCAGCATTTT.

The chain is built from TRBV6-1 and TRBJ1-2; 8 positions agree with TRBD1. Germline V gives CDR1 MNHNS, CDR2 SASEGT. Trimming took 5 bases from V and 7 from J; bases not matched to a gene: 9. The CDR3 consists of 14 residues. The CDR3 nucleotides read TGTGCCAGCAGTAAGGGACAGGCCGTTTCTGGCTACACCTTC. It is translated as CASSKGQAVSGYTF.

The J gene is TRBJ1-2, the V gene TRBV29-1; 7 nucleotides match TRBD1. The CDR3 has 16 residues. Trimming took 1 base from V and 1 from J; bases not matched to a gene: 9. From germline, CDR1 is SQVTM and CDR2 ANQGSEA. The CDR3 region has the DNA TGCAGCGTTGAAGGGAGGCAGGGGGTACTTAACTATGGCTACACCTTC. Translating it yields CSVEGRQGVLNYGYTF.

This rearrangement joins TRBV18 to TRBJ1-1; D uncertain. Germline CDR1 is KGHSH and CDR2 is LQKENI. Trimming took 3 bases from V and 2 from J, leaving 4 bases between them. This CDR3 is built from 12 residues. Here the CDR3 reads CASSPTNTEAFF. The CDR3 bases are TGTGCCAGCTCACCCACTAACACTGAAGCTTTCTTT.

This chain connects TRBV29-1 to TRBJ2-7; 13 nucleotides line up with TRBD2. The ends lost 7 bases at V and 6 bases at J; junction bases unmatched: 3. The CDR3 covers 12 residues. Per germline, CDR1 SQVTM and CDR2 ANQGSEA. This CDR3 reads CSGTSGSGEQYF. As DNA, the CDR3 is TGCAGCGGGACTAGCGGGAGCGGCGAGCAGTACTTC.

V is TRBV29-1 and J is TRBJ2-5; TRBD2 matches 11 bases. The J call is doubtful: the DNA matches TRBJ2-7 better. The germline gives CDR1 SQVTM, CDR2 ANQGSEA. CDR3 length equals 13 residues. CDR3 bases: TGCAGCGTTGAAGGGCTAGCGGGAGGCGAGCAGTACTTC. Amino acids: CSVEGLAGGEQYF.

The J gene is TRBJ2-5, the V gene TRBV9, with 14 bases that match TRBD2. Germline lookup yields CDR1 SGDLS and CDR2 YYNGEE. The CDR3 has 16 residues. The junction had 5 bases not matched to a gene; V was cut back by 4 bases and J by 3 bases. CDR3 nucleotide sequence: TGTGCCAGCAGCAGGGGGGGACTAGCGGGAGAAGAGACCCAGTACTTC. It encodes CASSRGGLAGEETQYF.

This chain links TRBV27 with TRBJ1-1; D ambiguous. Trimming pared 7 bases from V and 1 base from J, leaving 10 bases between. This CDR3 contains 13 residues. From germline, CDR1 is MNHEY and CDR2 SMNVEV (reference sequence). CDR3 in amino acids: CASTMRANTEAFF. In nucleotides, the CDR3 is TGTGCCAGCACTATGAGGGCGAACACTGAAGCTTTCTTT.

This clone was counted between two and nine times. The chain combines TRBV6-5 with TRBJ2-3, with 7 bases aligning to TRBD2. With 0 bases clipped from V and 6 bases from J, the junction kept 6 bases outside the gene matches. Germline CDR1 is MNHEY and CDR2 is SVGAGI. The CDR3 totals 15 residues. The CDR3 protein is CASSYSIGGSDTQYF. In DNA, the CDR3 is TGTGCCAGCAGTTACTCCATCGGGGGGAGTGATACGCAGTATTTT.

V gene TRBV27 combines with J gene TRBJ2-1; 7 bases map to TRBD2. This CDR3 spans 16 amino acids. CDR1 is MNHEY and CDR2 is SMNVEV in the germline V gene (reference sequence). Trimming took 6 bases from V and 4 from J; bases not matched to a gene: 12. The CDR3 DNA sequence: TGTGCCAGCAGGGAGCGGGGCCCGGCTAGGTACAATGAGCAGTTCTTC. Its protein product is CASRERGPARYNEQFF.

The chain uses TRBV29-1 and TRBJ2-1; D is ambiguous. The V end lost 5 bases, the J end lost 9 bases, and 11 bases lay between the germline ends. CDR1 and CDR2 from the germline V gene are SQVTM and ANQGSEA. This CDR3 spans 11 amino acids. CDR3 nucleotides: TGCAGCGTTTTGTTGATCGGTGAGCAGTTCTTC. Its protein is CSVLLIGEQFF.

The rearrangement uses TRBV5-6 and TRBJ2-1; 7 positions agree with TRBD2. The germline V gene encodes CDR1 SGHDT and CDR2 YYEEEE. V shed 0 bases, J shed 5 bases, and the junction held 8 bases outside the gene matches. The CDR3 totals 16 residues. The CDR3 protein is CASSLVWGSGDNEQFF. The CDR3 DNA reads TGTGCCAGCAGCTTGGTTTGGGGGAGCGGGGACAATGAGCAGTTCTTC.

The rearrangement joins TRBV4-1 to TRBJ2-5; TRBD2 might be the D (5 bases). Germline lookup yields CDR1 MGHRA and CDR2 YSYEKL. The V gene lost 2 bases and the J gene lost 5 bases, with 9 bases spanning the gap. The CDR3 has 13 residues. Here the CDR3 DNA reads TGCGCCAGCAGCCAATGGAGAGGGGAGACCCAGTACTTC. Translated, it gives CASSQWRGETQYF.

The chain is built from TRBV27 and TRBJ2-7; 9 positions match TRBD1. The CDR3 is 14 residues long. J gave up 2 bases and V 5 bases, and 4 bases lay outside the gene matches. The germline V gene has CDR1 MNHEY and CDR2 SMNVEV (reference sequence). This chain's CDR3 is CASSQRQGAYEQYF. The CDR3 DNA reads as TGTGCCAGCAGTCAAAGACAGGGGGCCTACGAGCAGTACTTC.

The table lists this clone with a few counts. The chain combines TRBV18 with TRBJ1-4; D gene unclear. V lost 6 bases and J lost 8, with 7 bases in between. CDR3 length: 11 residues. Germline V gene data show CDR1 as KGHSH and CDR2 as LQKENI. This chain's CDR3 is CASSLGEKLFF. In DNA, the CDR3 is TGTGCCAGCTCGCTCGGGGAAAAACTGTTTTTT.

The rearrangement links TRBV19 to TRBJ2-5; 8 bases are shared with TRBD1. V shed 7 bases and J 5 bases; nucleotides not matched to a gene: 6. The CDR3 runs 13 residues. CDR1 and CDR2 (germline): LNHDA, SQIVND (reference sequence). In DNA form, the CDR3 reads TGTGCCAGTACTCCCACAGGGGGGGAGACCCAGTACTTC. It translates to CASTPTGGETQYF.

The chain joins TRBV5-5 to TRBJ1-2, with TRBD1 as a possible D gene (5 bases). The germline V gene encodes CDR1 SGHKS and CDR2 YYEKEE (reference sequence). V was cut by 1 base and J by 0 bases, with 13 bases left in between. The CDR3 is 16 amino acids. The CDR3 reads CASSLSSRTTNYGYTF. CDR3 nucleotides: TGTGCCAGCAGCTTGTCCTCCCGGACAACTAACTATGGCTACACCTTC.

The gene calls are TRBV9 and TRBJ2-2, with 9 bases fitting TRBD1. This CDR3 comprises 15 residues. Germline CDR1 reads SGDLS; CDR2 reads YYNGEE. V shed 4 bases, J shed 4 bases, and the junction held 5 bases outside the gene matches. CDR3 sequence reads: CASSSGQGSTGELFF. Here the CDR3 DNA reads TGTGCCAGCAGCTCGGGACAGGGTAGCACCGGGGAGCTGTTTTTT.

V is TRBV9 and J is TRBJ1-5; D unresolved. Trimming cost V 5 bases and J 5 bases, with 26 bases left between them. This CDR3 has 18 amino acids. Looked up from germline, CDR1 is SGDLS and CDR2 is YYNGEE. The CDR3 DNA is TGTGCCAGCAGGTCGAACCGGGAGACTCACCAGCCTTATCAGCCCCAGCATTTT. The encoded protein is CASRSNRETHQPYQPQHF.

This sequence joins TRBV7-9 and TRBJ2-2, with D hard to call. The CDR3 loop spans 15 amino acids. Germline V gene data show CDR1 as SEHNR and CDR2 as FQNEAQ (reference sequence). Trimming pared 1 base from V and 0 bases from J, leaving 6 bases between. For the CDR3, the DNA is TGTGCCAGCAGCTTAGGCGACTCGAACACCGGGGAGCTGTTTTTT. Translating gives CASSLGDSNTGELFF.

This clone was detected only once. The chain has TRBV6-1 and TRBJ1-1; 7 nucleotides match TRBD1. Germline assignment: CDR1 MNHNS and CDR2 SASEGT. This CDR3 is built from 15 residues. J was trimmed by 1 base and V by 2 bases; bases with no gene match: 4. CDR3 loop: CASSERQGGNTEAFF. The CDR3 DNA is TGTGCCAGCAGTGAAAGACAGGGTGGGAACACTGAAGCTTTCTTT.